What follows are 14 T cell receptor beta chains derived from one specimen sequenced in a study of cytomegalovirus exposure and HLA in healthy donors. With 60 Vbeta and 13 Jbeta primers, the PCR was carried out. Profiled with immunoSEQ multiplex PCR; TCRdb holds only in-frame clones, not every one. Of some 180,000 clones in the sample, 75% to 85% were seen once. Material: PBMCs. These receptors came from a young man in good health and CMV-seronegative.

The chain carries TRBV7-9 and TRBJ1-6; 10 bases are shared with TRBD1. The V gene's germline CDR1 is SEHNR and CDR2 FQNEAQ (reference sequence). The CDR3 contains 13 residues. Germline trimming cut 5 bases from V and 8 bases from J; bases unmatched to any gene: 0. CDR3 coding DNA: TGTGCCAGCAGCGGGACAGGGGATTCACCCCTCCACTTT. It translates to CASSGTGDSPLHF.

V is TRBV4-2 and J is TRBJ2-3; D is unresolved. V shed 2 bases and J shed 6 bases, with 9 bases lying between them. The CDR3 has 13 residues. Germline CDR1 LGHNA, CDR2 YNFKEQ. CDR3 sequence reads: CASSQLAFDTQYF. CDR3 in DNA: TGTGCCAGCAGCCAACTCGCGTTTGATACGCAGTATTTT.

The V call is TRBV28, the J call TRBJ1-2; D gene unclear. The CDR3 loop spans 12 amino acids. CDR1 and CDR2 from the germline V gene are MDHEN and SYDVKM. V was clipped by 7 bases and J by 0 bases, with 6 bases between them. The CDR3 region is CASNSPNYGYTF. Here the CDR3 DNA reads TGTGCCAGCAACAGTCCTAACTATGGCTACACCTTC.

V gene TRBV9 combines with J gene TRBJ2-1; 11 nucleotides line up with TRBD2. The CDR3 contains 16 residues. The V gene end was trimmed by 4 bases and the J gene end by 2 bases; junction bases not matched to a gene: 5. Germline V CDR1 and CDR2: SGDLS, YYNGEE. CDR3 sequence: CASSPLAGGTYNEQFF. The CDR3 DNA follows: TGTGCCAGCAGCCCCCTAGCGGGGGGAACCTACAATGAGCAGTTCTTC.

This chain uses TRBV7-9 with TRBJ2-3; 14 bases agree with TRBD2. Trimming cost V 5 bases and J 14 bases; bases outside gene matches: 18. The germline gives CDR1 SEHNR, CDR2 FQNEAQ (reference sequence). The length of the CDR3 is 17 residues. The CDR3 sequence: CASSQALGTSGSASPYF. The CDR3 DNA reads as TGTGCCAGCAGCCAAGCCCTAGGGACTAGCGGGAGCGCTTCCCCGTATTTT.

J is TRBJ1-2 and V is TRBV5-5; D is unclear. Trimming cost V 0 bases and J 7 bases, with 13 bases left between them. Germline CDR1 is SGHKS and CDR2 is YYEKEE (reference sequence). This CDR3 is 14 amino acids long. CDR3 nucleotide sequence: TGTGCCAGCAGCTTGGAAATTCTGGCAGTTGGCTACACCTTC. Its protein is CASSLEILAVGYTF.

CDR3 in amino acids: CASSLGRATSTDTQYF. The CDR3 coding sequence is TGTGCCAGCAGCTTAGGCAGGGCTACTAGCACAGATACGCAGTATTTT. This chain joins TRBV11-1 and TRBJ2-3, with D possibly matching TRBD1 (5 bases). CDR1 is SGHAT, CDR2 FQDESV, per germline (reference sequence). Trimming cost V 1 base and J 0 bases, with 11 bases left between them. CDR3 size: 16 residues.

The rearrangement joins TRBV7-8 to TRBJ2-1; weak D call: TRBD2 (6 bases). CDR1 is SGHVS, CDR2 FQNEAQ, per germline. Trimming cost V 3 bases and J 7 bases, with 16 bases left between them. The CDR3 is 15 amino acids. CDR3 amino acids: CASSFRLAEGNEQFF. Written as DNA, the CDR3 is TGTGCCAGCAGCTTTCGTTTAGCGGAGGGGAATGAGCAGTTCTTC.

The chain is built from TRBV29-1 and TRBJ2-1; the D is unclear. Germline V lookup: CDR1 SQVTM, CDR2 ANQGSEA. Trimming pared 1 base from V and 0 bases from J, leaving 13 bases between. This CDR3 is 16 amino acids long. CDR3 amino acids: CSVEGLADGSYNEQFF. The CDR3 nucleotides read TGCAGCGTTGAAGGTCTCGCAGATGGCTCCTACAATGAGCAGTTCTTC.

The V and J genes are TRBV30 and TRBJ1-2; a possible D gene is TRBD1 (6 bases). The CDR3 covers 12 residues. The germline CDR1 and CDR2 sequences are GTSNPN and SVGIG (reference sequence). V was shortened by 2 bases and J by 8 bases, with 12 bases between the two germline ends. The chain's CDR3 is CAWSRGTKGYTF. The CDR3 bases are TGTGCCTGGAGTAGGGGGACGAAAGGCTACACCTTC. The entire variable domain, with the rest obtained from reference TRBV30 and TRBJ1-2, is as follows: SQTIHQWPATLVQPVGSPLSLECTVEGTSNPNLYWYRQAAGRGLQLLFYSVGIGQISSEVPQNLSASRPQDRQFILSSKKLLLSDSGFYLCAWSRGTKGYTFGSGTRLTVV.

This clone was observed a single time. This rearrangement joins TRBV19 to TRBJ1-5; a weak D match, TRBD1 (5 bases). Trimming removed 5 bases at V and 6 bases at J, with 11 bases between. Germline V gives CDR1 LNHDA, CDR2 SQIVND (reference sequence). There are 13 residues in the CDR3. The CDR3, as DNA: TGTGCCAGTAGTTTCCGGACAACTCAGCCCCAGCATTTT. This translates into CASSFRTTQPQHF.

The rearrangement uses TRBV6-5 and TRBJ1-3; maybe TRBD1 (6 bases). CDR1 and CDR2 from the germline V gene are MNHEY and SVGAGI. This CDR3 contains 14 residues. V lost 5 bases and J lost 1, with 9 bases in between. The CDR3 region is CASSLQGSGNTIYF. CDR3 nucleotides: TGTGCCAGCAGTCTGCAGGGGTCTGGAAACACCATATATTTT.

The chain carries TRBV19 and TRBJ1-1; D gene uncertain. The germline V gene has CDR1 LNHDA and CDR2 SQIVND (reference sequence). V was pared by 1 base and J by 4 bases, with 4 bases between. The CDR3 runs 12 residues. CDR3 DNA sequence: TGTGCCAGTAGTATAGGAGTCACTGAAGCTTTCTTT. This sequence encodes CASSIGVTEAFF.

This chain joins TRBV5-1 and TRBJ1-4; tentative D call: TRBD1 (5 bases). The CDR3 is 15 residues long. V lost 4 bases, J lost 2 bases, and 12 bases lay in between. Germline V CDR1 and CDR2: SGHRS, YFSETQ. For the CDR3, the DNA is TGCGCCAGCAGCCGCCGGGGGACCACTAATGAAAAACTGTTTTTT. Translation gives CASSRRGTTNEKLFF.